The count of the clone carrying this TCR beta chain is one. Its antigen is currently unknown. These data belong to a study of T cell clonotyping in hematopoietic cell transplantation. General observations from the study: Without cell sorting, CD4 versus CD8 contributions remain unresolved. Higher Inverse Simpson Index values in graft donor and pretransplant recipient predicted broader posttransplant TCR diversity.

CDR1 is MNHEY and CDR2 is SMNVEV in the germline V gene (reference sequence). The CDR3 extends over 18 amino acids. V lost 6 bases to trimming and J lost 2 bases; unmatched junction nucleotides: 17. Data came from immunoSEQ multiplex PCR; TCRdb stores just in-frame clones and leaves some out. The table records some 10,000 clones, about 97% of them present only once. The chain uses TRBV27 and TRBJ2-5; 8 bases match TRBD1. The origin of this receptor is a male patient aged 55 to 70 who had an allogeneic stem cell transplant from a related donor, so the T cells may come from the graft donor. Some clones in this sample may be carry-over from other donors' samples. The specimen comprised peripheral blood mononuclear cells, sampled 100 days after allogeneic stem cell transplant. The CDR3 nucleotides are TGTGCCAGCAGGCTATTTACCGGACAGGGCCCCCAACAAGAGACCCAGTACTTC. Translated: CASRLFTGQGPQQETQYF.